This T cell receptor (beta chain) was sequenced for a study of shared clonotypes between healthy human individuals. Germline V gives CDR1 SGHRS, CDR2 YFSETQ. The CDR3 has 15 amino acids. Unmatched junction bases numbered 7, after V lost 0 bases and J lost 8 bases. Produced via immunoSEQ multiplex PCR; TCRdb's table is partial and in-frame only. Here the sample spans 90,000 to 150,000 clones, 68% being singletons. Sequenced: memory CD8+ T cells sorted from blood. The sample's subset: CD45RO+ cells pooled with CCR7-negative TemRA cells. This receptor was obtained from a woman aged 25 to 39 in good health. This sequence joins TRBV5-1 and TRBJ2-1; 8 nucleotides align to TRBD1. The CDR3 DNA follows: TGCGCCAGCAGCTTGGGGCAGGGGGCGCGGCATGAGCAGTTCTTC. This gives the protein CASSLGQGARHEQFF.